The T cell receptor (beta chain) described here comes from a study of T cells in Graves' hyperthyroidism and ophthalmopathy. General study results and limits: Ophthalmopathy cases were set apart from stable hyperthyroidism by a 13 V-J model.

This clonotype was found many times. No antigen is known for it. Template material for amplifying TCR beta CDR3 regions consisted of RNA transcripts. TCR CDR3 regions were first amplified by RT-PCR with HTBI primers. TCRdb itself ran the multiplex PCR reads through MiXCR, one entry per CDR3 protein. The data contain roughly 30,000 distinct CDR3 sequences, around 40% of them seen just once; the ten biggest clones take up 10%. Graves' hyperthyroidism was deemed stable given no ophthalmopathy progression within 18 months. The PBMCs were sourced from fresh peripheral blood (about 9.7 ml). The receptor was derived from a woman aged 25 to 39 with Graves' hyperthyroidism. The sequenced sample consisted of blood.

The CDR3 coding sequence is TGTGCCAGCAGCTGGACAGGGCATGGCTACACCTTC. Translated, it gives CASSWTGHGYTF. The chain links TRBV12-3 or TRBV12-4 to TRBJ1-2, with 8 bases fitting TRBD1. V lost 6 bases, J lost 6 bases, and 3 bases stayed unmatched. CDR3 length: 12 amino acids.